The clone carrying this T cell receptor (beta chain) has more than one count but fewer than ten. As it was prepared, the TCRbeta library received unique molecular identifiers. One entry per CDR3 protein, called by TCRdb with MiXCR from the PCR reads. The sample yields fewer than 700,000 distinct CDR3 sequences, roughly 13% seen once. This specimen comes from a study of T-cell reconstitution after alpha-beta-depleted transplantation in children. J gave up 1 base and V 9 bases, and 20 bases lay outside the gene matches. Germline values: CDR1 MDHEN, CDR2 SYDVKM. The CDR3 length is 20 residues. The TCR sequence derives from a male patient under 18 who had a stem cell transplant for acute myeloid leukemia, so the T cells may come from the graft donor. Sequencing used PBMCs, mostly from graft donor cells, obtained 360 days after TCRalphabeta/CD19-depleted stem cell transplant. The chain has TRBV28 and TRBJ2-1; 11 nucleotides match TRBD2. The CDR3, as DNA: TGTGCCAGTCAGCCCGGGCTAGCGGGAGGAAATACTGGTTCCTACAATGAGCAGTTCTTC. It codes for CASQPGLAGGNTGSYNEQFF.